This TCR beta chain derives from a study of blood T cell repertoires in COVID-19. Germline V CDR1 and CDR2: SGHDT, YYEEEE. Deletions cut 4 bases from V and 9 bases from J, with 8 bases between. The CDR3 runs to 11 residues. TCRdb's copy holds only in-frame clones and misses some; the assay was immunoSEQ multiplex PCR. Of 86,000 or so clones detected, approximately 86% appear once; the ten largest clones hold approximately 5%. The sequenced material came from peripheral blood. The chain links TRBV5-6 to TRBJ2-1; D possibly corresponds to TRBD2 (5 bases). This receptor was obtained from a man between 45 and 60 years old with active or convalescent COVID-19. In DNA, the CDR3 is TGTGCCAGCAGCATAGCGACTGAGCAGTTCTTC. Its translation: CASSIATEQFF.